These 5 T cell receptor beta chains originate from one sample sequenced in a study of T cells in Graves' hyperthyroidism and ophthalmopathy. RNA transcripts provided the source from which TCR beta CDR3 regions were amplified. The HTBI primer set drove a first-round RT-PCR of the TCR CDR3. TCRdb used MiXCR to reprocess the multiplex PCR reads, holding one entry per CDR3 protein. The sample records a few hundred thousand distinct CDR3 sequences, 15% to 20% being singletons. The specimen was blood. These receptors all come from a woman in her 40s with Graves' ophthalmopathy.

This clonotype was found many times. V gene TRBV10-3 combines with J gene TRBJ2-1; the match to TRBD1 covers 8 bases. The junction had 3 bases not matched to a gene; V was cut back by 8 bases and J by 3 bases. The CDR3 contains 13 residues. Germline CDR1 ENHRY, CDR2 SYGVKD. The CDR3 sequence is CAIRGTGYNEQFF. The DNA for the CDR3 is TGTGCCATCCGTGGGACAGGCTACAATGAGCAGTTCTTC.

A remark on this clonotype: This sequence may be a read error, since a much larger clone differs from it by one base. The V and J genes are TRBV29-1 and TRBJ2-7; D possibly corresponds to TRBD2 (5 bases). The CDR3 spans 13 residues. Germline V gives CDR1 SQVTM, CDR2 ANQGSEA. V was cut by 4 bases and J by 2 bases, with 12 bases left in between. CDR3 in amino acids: CSVVTRAPYEQYF. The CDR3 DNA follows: TGCAGCGTTGTAACGAGGGCCCCCTACGAGCAGTACTTC.

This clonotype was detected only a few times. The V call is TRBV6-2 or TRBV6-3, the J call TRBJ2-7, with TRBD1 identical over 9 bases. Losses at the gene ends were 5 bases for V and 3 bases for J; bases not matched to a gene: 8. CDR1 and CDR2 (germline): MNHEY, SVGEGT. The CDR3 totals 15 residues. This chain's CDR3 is CASSGQDRGDYEQYF. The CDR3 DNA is TGTGCCAGCAGTGGCCAGGACAGGGGAGACTACGAGCAGTACTTC.

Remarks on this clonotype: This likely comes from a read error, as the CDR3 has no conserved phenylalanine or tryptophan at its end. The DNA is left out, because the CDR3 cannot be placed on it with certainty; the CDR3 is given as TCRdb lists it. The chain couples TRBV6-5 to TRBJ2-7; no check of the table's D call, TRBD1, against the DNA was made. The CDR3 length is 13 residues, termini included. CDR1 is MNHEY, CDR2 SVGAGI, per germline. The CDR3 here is CASSLRTDGDRDI.

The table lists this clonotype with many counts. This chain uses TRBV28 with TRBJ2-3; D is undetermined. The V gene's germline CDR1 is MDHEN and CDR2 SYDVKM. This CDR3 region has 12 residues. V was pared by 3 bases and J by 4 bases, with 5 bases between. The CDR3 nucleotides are TGTGCCAGCAGTTTCCCCTCAGATACGCAGTATTTT. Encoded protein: CASSFPSDTQYF.